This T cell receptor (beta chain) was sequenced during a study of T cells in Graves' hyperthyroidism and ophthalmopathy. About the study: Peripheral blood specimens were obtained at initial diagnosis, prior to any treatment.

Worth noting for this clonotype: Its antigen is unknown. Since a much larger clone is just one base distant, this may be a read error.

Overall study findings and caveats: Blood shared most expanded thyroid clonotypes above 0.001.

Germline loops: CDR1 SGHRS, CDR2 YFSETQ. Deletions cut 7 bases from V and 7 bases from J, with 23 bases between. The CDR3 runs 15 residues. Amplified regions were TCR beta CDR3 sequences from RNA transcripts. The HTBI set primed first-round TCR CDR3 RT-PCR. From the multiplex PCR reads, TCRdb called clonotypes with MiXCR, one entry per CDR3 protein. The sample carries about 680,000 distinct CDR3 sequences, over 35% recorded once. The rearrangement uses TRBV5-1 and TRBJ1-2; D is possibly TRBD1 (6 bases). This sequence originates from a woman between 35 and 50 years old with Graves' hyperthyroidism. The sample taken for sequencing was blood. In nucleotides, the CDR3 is TGCGCCAGCGGCCAAGGGTACAGGGAGGTCGGTGGCTACACCTTC. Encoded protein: CASGQGYREVGGYTF.